This T cell receptor beta chain was sequenced during a study of blood T cell repertoires in COVID-19. Study information: Acute and convalescent COVID-19 samples came from the United States, Italy and Spain.

The CDR3 is 15 residues long. With V trimmed by 2 bases and J by 1 base, 4 bases remained unmatched. Germline V gives CDR1 SGDLS, CDR2 YYNGEE. Original handling: Scientists estimated how many nucleated cells there were by amplifying reference gene primers. Some clones are missing from TCRdb's copy, which holds only in-frame ones; the method was immunoSEQ multiplex PCR. V and J calls and clone size are as listed in that table; D and trimming were resolved from the DNA. The table records about 250,000 clones, 86% of them present only once. This TCR derives from a woman aged 30 to 39 with active or convalescent COVID-19. The V call is TRBV9, the J call TRBJ2-5; 8 bases are a match to TRBD2. Sequenced: peripheral blood. The CDR3 region has the DNA TGTGCCAGCAGCGTGTCTAGCGGGTTCCAAGAGACCCAGTACTTC. Amino acid sequence: CASSVSSGFQETQYF.